The 22 T cell receptor beta chains below come from one sample, sequenced in a study of shared clonotypes between healthy human individuals. Generated by immunoSEQ multiplex PCR, the TCRdb table keeps only in-frame clones and is missing some. The sample lists about 1.5 million clones, approximately 96% occurring once. Input material: naive CD4+ T cells sorted from blood. The subset is: CD45RA+ positively selected. The receptors shown here come from a man aged 25 to 45 in good health.

The J gene is TRBJ2-3, the V gene TRBV5-4; possibly TRBD1 for D (6 bases). Per germline, CDR1 SGHNT and CDR2 YYREEE (reference sequence). This CDR3 is 17 amino acids long. With 0 bases removed from V and 4 bases from J, the gap between germline ends came to 18 bases. The CDR3 nucleotides read TGTGCCAGCAGCTTGGGGGGGACACAGAGGGCCGCAGATACGCAGTATTTT. Translation gives CASSLGGTQRAADTQYF.

This sequence joins TRBV5-3 and TRBJ1-3; 8 bases agree with TRBD1. TRBV5-3 is recorded as an ORF, its role being uncertain. J was trimmed by 0 bases and V by 2 bases; bases with no gene match: 4. This CDR3 spans 16 amino acids. In DNA form, the CDR3 reads TGTGCCAGAAGCTTTGGACAGGGCAGCTCTGGAAACACCATATATTTT. This translates into CARSFGQGSSGNTIYF.

The gene calls are TRBV18 and TRBJ2-7, with 8 bases identical to TRBD1. In germline, CDR1 is KGHSH, CDR2 LQKENI. Germline trimming cut 4 bases from V and 5 bases from J; bases unmatched to any gene: 22. This CDR3 contains 19 residues. The CDR3, as DNA: TGTGCCAGCTCACACACGGTCCCTGGGACAGGAACGAAATCCGACGAGCAGTACTTC. This sequence encodes CASSHTVPGTGTKSDEQYF.

The chain recombines TRBV30 with TRBJ2-3; D may be TRBD1 (6 bases). From germline, CDR1 is GTSNPN and CDR2 SVGIG (reference sequence). V was cut by 8 bases and J by 4 bases, with 19 bases left in between. The CDR3 is 14 residues long. The CDR3 DNA is TGTGCCCAGCAGGGACAAAACGGGCCAGATACGCAGTATTTT. The encoded protein is CAQQGQNGPDTQYF.

The chain recombines TRBV21-1 with TRBJ2-1; the DNA was not compared with TRBD2, the D call given in the table. TRBV21-1 is flagged as a pseudogene. The CDR3 contains 17 residues. The CDR3 spells CASSKAQASGVYNEQFF. The CDR3 region has the DNA TGTGCCAGCAGCAAAGCGCAGGCTAGCGGCGTGTACAATGAGCAGTTCTTC.

V and J are TRBV21-1 and TRBJ1-3; the table's D call, TRBD1, has no DNA check behind it. TRBV21-1 is a pseudogene. This CDR3 region has 12 residues. CDR3 nucleotide sequence: TGTGCCAGCAACAAGAAGGGGGACACCATATATTTT. Translated: CASNKKGDTIYF.

The rearrangement links TRBV5-5 to TRBJ2-7, with D tentatively TRBD1 (5 bases). This CDR3 has 16 residues. The germline V and J ends were trimmed by 0 bases and 2 bases, with 15 bases remaining between them. The germline CDR1 and CDR2 sequences are SGHKS and YYEKEE (reference sequence). The CDR3 sequence is CASSLERQLLPYEQYF. CDR3 in DNA: TGTGCCAGCAGCTTGGAACGACAGCTCTTACCCTACGAGCAGTACTTC.

This clone was seen more than once but under ten times. This chain links TRBV18 with TRBJ2-1; D uncertain. CDR1 is KGHSH, CDR2 LQKENI, per germline. The V and J ends lost 4 bases and 9 bases respectively, with 13 bases between them. The CDR3 is 13 amino acids. The CDR3 coding sequence is TGTGCCAGCTCACGCTCACAAGAAACTGAGCAGTTCTTC. Translating gives CASSRSQETEQFF.

V gene TRBV10-3 combines with J gene TRBJ1-5, with D possibly TRBD1 on 5 matching bases. The V end lost 3 bases, the J end lost 3 bases, and 9 bases lay between the germline ends. Germline lookup yields CDR1 ENHRY and CDR2 SYGVKD. This CDR3 is built from 14 residues. CDR3 sequence: CAISELGDNQPQHF. In DNA, the CDR3 is TGTGCCATCAGTGAATTAGGGGACAATCAGCCCCAGCATTTT.

The CDR3 DNA reads as TGTGCCAGCAGCGTAGATACGGGGAATGAAAAACTGTTTTTT. It is translated as CASSVDTGNEKLFF. The J gene is TRBJ1-4, the V gene TRBV9; D unresolved. CDR3 size: 14 residues. Germline V gene lookup returns CDR1 SGDLS and CDR2 YYNGEE. V gave up 0 bases and J gave up 5 bases, with 8 bases separating them.

A single count supports this clone. The chain combines TRBV4-1 with TRBJ1-1; 9 bases are shared with TRBD1. J was trimmed by 6 bases and V by 6 bases; bases with no gene match: 8. The CDR3 is 14 amino acids. In germline, CDR1 is MGHRA, CDR2 YSYEKL. DNA of the CDR3: TGCGCCAGCAGTCTTGACACAGGGGGCGCTGAAGCTTTCTTT. As protein: CASSLDTGGAEAFF.

The rearrangement joins TRBV27 to TRBJ2-6; 8 bases fit TRBD1. Germline V gives CDR1 MNHEY, CDR2 SMNVEV (reference sequence). There are 17 residues in the CDR3. V gave up 3 bases and J gave up 0 bases; unmatched junction bases: 4. The CDR3 here is CASSFGTGFSGANVLTF. The CDR3, as DNA: TGTGCCAGCAGTTTCGGGACAGGATTCTCTGGGGCCAACGTCCTGACTTTC.

J is TRBJ1-1 and V is TRBV30, with D hard to call. V shed 3 bases and J shed 7 bases, with 15 bases lying between them. The CDR3 runs to 13 residues. Germline V gene sequence: CDR1 GTSNPN, CDR2 SVGIG (reference sequence). CDR3 in amino acids: CAWSVRGVGEAFF. CDR3 nucleotides: TGTGCCTGGAGCGTCAGAGGTGTTGGTGAAGCTTTCTTT.

The chain couples TRBV25-1 to TRBJ2-3; TRBD1 matches 10 bases. CDR1 MGHDK and CDR2 SYGVNS come from the germline V gene. Trimming at V came to 4 bases and at J to 3 bases, leaving 4 bases not matched to a gene. This CDR3 has 15 amino acids. This CDR3 is CASSADRGYTDTQYF. The CDR3 nucleotides read TGTGCCAGCAGTGCGGACAGGGGGTATACAGATACGCAGTATTTT. Full variable domain (remainder filled in from reference TRBV25-1 and TRBJ2-3): EADIYQTPRYLVIGTGKKITLECSQTMGHDKMYWYQQDPGMELHLIHYSYGVNSTEKGDLSSESTVSRIRTEHFPLTLESARPSHTSQYLCASSADRGYTDTQYFGPGTRLTVL.

The V gene is TRBV5-4, the J gene TRBJ2-1; unclear D gene. The germline V gene encodes CDR1 SGHNT and CDR2 YYREEE (reference sequence). V gave up 0 bases and J gave up 9 bases, with 10 bases separating them. CDR3 size: 13 residues. CDR3 sequence reads: CASSLALGFEQFF. In DNA, the CDR3 is TGTGCCAGCAGCTTGGCCCTAGGATTTGAGCAGTTCTTC.

As DNA, the CDR3 is TGTGCCTCCTGGACTAGCAAGTACGAGCAGTACTTC. This sequence encodes CASWTSKYEQYF. The chain is built from TRBV27 and TRBJ2-7; 8 bases agree with TRBD2. J was trimmed by 4 bases and V by 11 bases; bases with no gene match: 7. Germline values: CDR1 MNHEY, CDR2 SMNVEV (reference sequence). This CDR3 comprises 12 residues.

The rearrangement joins TRBV5-5 to TRBJ2-6; D possibly matches TRBD1 or TRBD2 (5 bases each). This CDR3 region has 19 residues. Looked up from germline, CDR1 is SGHKS and CDR2 is YYEKEE (reference sequence). The germline V and J ends were trimmed by 2 bases and 2 bases, with 20 bases remaining between them. Here the CDR3 reads CASSFTLRDHFTGANVLTF. CDR3 in DNA: TGTGCCAGCAGCTTTACCCTCCGGGACCATTTTACTGGGGCCAACGTCCTGACTTTC.

This sequence joins TRBV28 and TRBJ2-3; the match to TRBD2 covers 8 bases. CDR1 and CDR2 (germline): MDHEN, SYDVKM. V lost 7 bases and J lost 4; bases outside the gene matches: 10. The CDR3 length is 15 residues. The CDR3 loop is CASTSGTSKSDTQYF. Here the CDR3 DNA reads TGTGCCAGCACGTCCGGGACTAGTAAGTCAGATACGCAGTATTTT. Drawing the rest from reference TRBV28 and TRBJ2-3, the complete variable domain is DVKVTQSSRYLVKRTGEKVFLECVQDMDHENMFWYRQDPGLGLRLIYFSYDVKMKEKGDIPEGYSVSREKKERFSLILESASTNQTSMYLCASTSGTSKSDTQYFGPGTRLTVL.

This chain links TRBV18 with TRBJ2-3; 8 bases are shared with TRBD2. The V segment lost 5 bases and the J segment 3 bases; nucleotides outside the gene matches: 10. The CDR3 sequence is 16 residues long. Germline V gene sequence: CDR1 KGHSH, CDR2 LQKENI. CDR3 sequence: CASSVLAGGGTDTQYF. CDR3 nucleotides: TGTGCCAGCTCAGTTCTCGCGGGAGGTGGTACAGATACGCAGTATTTT.

This chain links TRBV19 with TRBJ2-5; TRBD1 is a possible D gene (6 bases). Germline V gene lookup returns CDR1 LNHDA and CDR2 SQIVND (reference sequence). This CDR3 is built from 14 residues. The V end was cut by 5 bases, the J end by 5 bases, with 15 bases between. CDR3 amino acids: CASSSRDIGETQYF. As DNA, the CDR3 is TGTGCCAGTAGTTCCCGGGACATCGGGGAGACCCAGTACTTC. The full variable domain, in which reference TRBV19 and TRBJ2-5 provide the parts outside the CDR3, is DGGITQSPKYLFRKEGQNVTLSCEQNLNHDAMYWYRQDPGQGLRLIYYSQIVNDFQKGDIAEGYSVSREKKESFPLTVTSAQKNPTAFYLCASSSRDIGETQYFGPGTRLLVL.

The chain is built from TRBV5-1 and TRBJ2-7, with TRBD2 identical over 8 bases. Per germline, CDR1 SGHRS and CDR2 YFSETQ. Trimming took 4 bases from V and 4 from J; bases not matched to a gene: 10. The CDR3 has 15 residues. The chain's CDR3 is CASSRGGSDPYEQYF. The CDR3 DNA sequence: TGCGCCAGCAGCCGGGGGGGTAGCGATCCGTACGAGCAGTACTTC.

This clone was seen a few times. CDR3: CASSQERSGLSNQPQHF. As DNA, the CDR3 is TGCGCCAGCAGCCAAGAGAGGTCAGGGCTCAGCAATCAGCCCCAGCATTTT. The V gene is TRBV4-1, the J gene TRBJ1-5; D perhaps matches TRBD1 (5 bases). Looked up from germline, CDR1 is MGHRA and CDR2 is YSYEKL. Between the trimmed V and J ends, which lost 0 bases and 1 base, there was a span of 13 bases. The CDR3 extends over 17 amino acids.